What follows is one TCR beta chain and its context. Its matching antigen is unknown. In germline, CDR1 is SGHRS, CDR2 YFSETQ. Trimming cost V 4 bases and J 4 bases; bases outside gene matches: 4. This CDR3 has 14 amino acids. The table came from immunoSEQ multiplex PCR; TCRdb's copy has only in-frame clones and leaves some out. The sample has about 160,000 clones, 75% to 95% seen once. This record comes from a study of T cell responses to AZD1222 COVID-19 vaccine. Whole-study results and caveats: Spike-specific TCRs gained breadth and depth after people received two AZD1222 doses.

The clonotype comes from an adult in good health. Material: peripheral blood, obtained on day 0 of AZD1222 vaccination. This rearrangement joins TRBV5-1 to TRBJ2-3; 9 nucleotides match TRBD1. This CDR3 reads CASSPGQGADTQYF. The CDR3 DNA follows: TGCGCCAGCAGCCCGGGACAGGGCGCAGATACGCAGTATTTT.